The entry below gives a single TCR beta chain sequence along with its context. This sample is drawn from a study of blood T cell repertoires in COVID-19. Study context: Italy, Spain and the United States were the sources of the convalescent and acute COVID-19 samples.

Data came from immunoSEQ multiplex PCR; TCRdb stores just in-frame clones and leaves some out. The sample contains some 180,000 clones, around nine tenths of which appear only once. CDR3 length: 17 residues. Germline assignment: CDR1 SEHNR and CDR2 FQNEAQ (reference sequence). The J segment lost 4 bases and the V segment lost 3 bases, leaving 11 bases of the junction unmatched. The sequence came from a man in his fifties with acute or convalescent COVID-19. Sequenced: peripheral blood. V gene TRBV7-9 combines with J gene TRBJ2-5, with TRBD2 identical over 10 bases. The DNA for the CDR3 is TGTGCCAGCAGCTTCCGTCAGCGGGGGGGCCTACCAGAGACCCAGTACTTC. Translated, it gives CASSFRQRGGLPETQYF. Full variable domain (rest looked up from reference TRBV7-9 and TRBJ2-5): DTGVSQNPRHKITKRGQNVTFRCDPISEHNRLYWYRQTLGQGPEFLTYFQNEAQLEKSRLLSDRFSAERPKGSFSTLEIQRTEQGDSAMYLCASSFRQRGGLPETQYFGPGTRLLVL.